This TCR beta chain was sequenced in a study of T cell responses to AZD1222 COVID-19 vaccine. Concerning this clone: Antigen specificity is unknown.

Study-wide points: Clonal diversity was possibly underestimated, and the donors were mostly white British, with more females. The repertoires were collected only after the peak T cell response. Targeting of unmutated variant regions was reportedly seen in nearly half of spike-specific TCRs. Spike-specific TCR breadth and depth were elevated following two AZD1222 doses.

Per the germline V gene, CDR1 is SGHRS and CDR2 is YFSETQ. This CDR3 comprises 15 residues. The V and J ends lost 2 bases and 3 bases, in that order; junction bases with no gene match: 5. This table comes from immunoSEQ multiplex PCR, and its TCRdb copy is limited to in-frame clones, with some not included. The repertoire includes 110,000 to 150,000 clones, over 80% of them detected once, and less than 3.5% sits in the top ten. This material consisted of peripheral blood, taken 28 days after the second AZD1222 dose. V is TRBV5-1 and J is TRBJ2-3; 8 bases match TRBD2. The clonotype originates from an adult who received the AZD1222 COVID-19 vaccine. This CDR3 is CASSFQRERTDTQYF. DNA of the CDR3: TGCGCCAGCAGCTTTCAGCGGGAGCGTACAGATACGCAGTATTTT.